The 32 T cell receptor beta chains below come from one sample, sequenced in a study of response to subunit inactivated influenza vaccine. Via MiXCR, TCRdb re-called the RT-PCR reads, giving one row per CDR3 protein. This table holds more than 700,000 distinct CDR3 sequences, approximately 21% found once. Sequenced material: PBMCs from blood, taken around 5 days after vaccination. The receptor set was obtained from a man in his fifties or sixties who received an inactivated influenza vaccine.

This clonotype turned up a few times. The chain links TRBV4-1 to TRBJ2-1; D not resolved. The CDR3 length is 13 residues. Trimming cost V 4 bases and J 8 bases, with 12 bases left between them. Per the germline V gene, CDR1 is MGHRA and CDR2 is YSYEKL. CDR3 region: CASSPDPRDEQFF. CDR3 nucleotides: TGCGCCAGCAGCCCGGACCCCCGGGATGAGCAGTTCTTC.

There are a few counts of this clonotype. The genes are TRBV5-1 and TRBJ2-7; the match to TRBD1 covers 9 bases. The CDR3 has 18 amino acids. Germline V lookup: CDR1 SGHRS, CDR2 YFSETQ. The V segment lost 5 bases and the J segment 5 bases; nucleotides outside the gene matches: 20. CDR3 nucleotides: TGCGCCAGCAGTTACTACAGGGGGCCACGGGAGAATCGGAACGAGCAGTACTTC. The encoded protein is CASSYYRGPRENRNEQYF.

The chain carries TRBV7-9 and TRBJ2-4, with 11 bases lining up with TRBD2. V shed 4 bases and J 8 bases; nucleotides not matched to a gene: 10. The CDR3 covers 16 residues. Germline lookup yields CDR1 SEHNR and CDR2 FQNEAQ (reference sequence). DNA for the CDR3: TGTGCCAGCAGCTCAGGACTAGCGGGCATGGGGGACATTCAGTACTTC. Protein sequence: CASSSGLAGMGDIQYF.

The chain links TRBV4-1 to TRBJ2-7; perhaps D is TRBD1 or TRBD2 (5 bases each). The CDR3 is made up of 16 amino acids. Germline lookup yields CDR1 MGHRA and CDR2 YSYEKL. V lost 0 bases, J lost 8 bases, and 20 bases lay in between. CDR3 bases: TGCGCCAGCAGCCAAGATGAAACAGGTCGGGGAAGCAAGCAGTACTTC. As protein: CASSQDETGRGSKQYF.

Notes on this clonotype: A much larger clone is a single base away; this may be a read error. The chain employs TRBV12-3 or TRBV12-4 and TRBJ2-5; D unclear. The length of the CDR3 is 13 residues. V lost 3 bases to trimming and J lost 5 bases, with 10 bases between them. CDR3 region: CASSFQPEETQYF. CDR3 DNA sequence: TGTGCCAGCAGTTTTCAACCGGAGGAGACCCAGTACTTC.

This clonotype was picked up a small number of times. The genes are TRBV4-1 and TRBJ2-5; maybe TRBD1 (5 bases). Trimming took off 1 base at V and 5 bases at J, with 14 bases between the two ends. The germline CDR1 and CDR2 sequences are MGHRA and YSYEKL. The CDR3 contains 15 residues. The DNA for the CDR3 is TGCGCCAGCAGCCAAGGCGCAGGGCGGTTGGAGACCCAGTACTTC. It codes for CASSQGAGRLETQYF.

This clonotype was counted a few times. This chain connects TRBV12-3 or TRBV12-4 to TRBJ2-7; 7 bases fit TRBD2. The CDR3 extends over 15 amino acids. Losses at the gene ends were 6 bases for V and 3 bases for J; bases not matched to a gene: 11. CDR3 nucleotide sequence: TGTGCCAGCAGGCCTGGGGGGGGAGGGATCTACGAGCAGTACTTC. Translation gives CASRPGGGGIYEQYF.

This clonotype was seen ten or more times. CDR3 in amino acids: CAISGPELGGANVLTF. The CDR3 DNA reads as TGTGCCATCAGTGGCCCAGAACTCGGTGGGGCCAACGTCCTGACTTTC. V and J are TRBV10-3 and TRBJ2-6, with D unclear. Germline values: CDR1 ENHRY, CDR2 SYGVKD. Trimming pared 4 bases from V and 3 bases from J, leaving 13 bases between. CDR3 length: 16 amino acids.

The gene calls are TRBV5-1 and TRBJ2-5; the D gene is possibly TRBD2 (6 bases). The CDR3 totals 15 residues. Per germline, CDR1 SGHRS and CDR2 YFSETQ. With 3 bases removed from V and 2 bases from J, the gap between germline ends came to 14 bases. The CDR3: CASSSDGGLQETQYF. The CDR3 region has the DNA TGCGCCAGCAGCTCGGACGGGGGACTGCAAGAGACCCAGTACTTC.

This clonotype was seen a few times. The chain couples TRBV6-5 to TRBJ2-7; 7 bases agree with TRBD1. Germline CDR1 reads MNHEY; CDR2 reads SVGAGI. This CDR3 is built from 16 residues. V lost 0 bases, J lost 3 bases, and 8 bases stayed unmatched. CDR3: CASSYSGQSYHYEQYF. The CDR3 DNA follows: TGTGCCAGCAGTTACTCGGGACAGTCCTACCACTACGAGCAGTACTTC.

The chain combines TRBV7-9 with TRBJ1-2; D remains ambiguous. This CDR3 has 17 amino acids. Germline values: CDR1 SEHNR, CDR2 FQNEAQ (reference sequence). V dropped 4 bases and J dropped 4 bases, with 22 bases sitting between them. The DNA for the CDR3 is TGTGCCAGCAGCTCGGCAATTCGGGAGGGTAGCGGCTATGGCTACACCTTC. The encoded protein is CASSSAIREGSGYGYTF.

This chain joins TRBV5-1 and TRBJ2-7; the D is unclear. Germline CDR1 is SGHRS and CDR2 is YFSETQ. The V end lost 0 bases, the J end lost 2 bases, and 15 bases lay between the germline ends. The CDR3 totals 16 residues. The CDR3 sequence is CASSLEKGSVTYEQYF. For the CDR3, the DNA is TGCGCCAGCAGCTTGGAAAAGGGCTCAGTCACCTACGAGCAGTACTTC. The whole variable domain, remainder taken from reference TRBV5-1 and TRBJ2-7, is KAGVTQTPRYLIKTRGQQVTLSCSPISGHRSVSWYQQTPGQGLQFLFEYFSETQRNKGNFPGRFSGRQFSNSRSEMNVSTLELGDSALYLCASSLEKGSVTYEQYFGPGTRLTVT.

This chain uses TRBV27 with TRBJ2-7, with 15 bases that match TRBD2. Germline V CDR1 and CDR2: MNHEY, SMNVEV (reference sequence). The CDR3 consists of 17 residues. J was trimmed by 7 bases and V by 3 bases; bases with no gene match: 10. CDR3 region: CASSFSQGLAGGWEQYF. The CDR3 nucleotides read TGTGCCAGCAGTTTCTCCCAAGGACTAGCGGGAGGGTGGGAGCAGTACTTC.

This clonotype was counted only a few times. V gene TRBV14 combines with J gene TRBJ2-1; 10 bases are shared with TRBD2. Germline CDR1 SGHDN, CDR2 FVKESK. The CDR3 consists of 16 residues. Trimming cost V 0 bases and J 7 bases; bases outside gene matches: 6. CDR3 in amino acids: CASSQEGLAFSNEQFF. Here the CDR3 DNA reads TGTGCCAGCAGCCAAGAGGGACTAGCGTTTTCAAATGAGCAGTTCTTC.

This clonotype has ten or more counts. The CDR3 loop reads CSAKTGSGELFF. The CDR3 region has the DNA TGCAGTGCTAAAACAGGGTCCGGGGAGCTGTTTTTT. The chain recombines TRBV20-1 with TRBJ2-2; tentatively, D is TRBD1 (6 bases). CDR3 length: 12 residues. V was pared by 4 bases and J by 6 bases, with 9 bases between. Germline CDR1 reads DFQATT; CDR2 reads SNEGSKA (reference sequence).

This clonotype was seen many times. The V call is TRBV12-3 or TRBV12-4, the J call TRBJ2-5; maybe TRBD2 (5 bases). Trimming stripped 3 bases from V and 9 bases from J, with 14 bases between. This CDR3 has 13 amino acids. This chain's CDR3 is CASSFSDKNPQYF. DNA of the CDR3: TGTGCCAGCAGTTTTAGCGATAAAAACCCCCAGTACTTC.

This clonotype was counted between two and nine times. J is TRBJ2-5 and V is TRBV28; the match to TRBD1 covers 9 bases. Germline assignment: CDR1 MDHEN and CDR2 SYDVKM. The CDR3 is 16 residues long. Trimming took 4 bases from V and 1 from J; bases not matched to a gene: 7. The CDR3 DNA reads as TGTGCCAGCAGTTCCTCCGGGACAGGGTCCCAAGAGACCCAGTACTTC. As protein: CASSSSGTGSQETQYF.

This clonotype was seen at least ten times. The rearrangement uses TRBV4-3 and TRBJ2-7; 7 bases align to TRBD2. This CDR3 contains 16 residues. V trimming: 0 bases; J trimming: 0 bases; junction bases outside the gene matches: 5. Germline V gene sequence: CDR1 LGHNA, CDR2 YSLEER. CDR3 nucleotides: TGCGCCAGCAGCCAAGATAGAGGGAGGGCCTCCTACGAGCAGTACTTC. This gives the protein CASSQDRGRASYEQYF.

The CDR3 DNA reads TGTGCCAGCAGTGTGGCAGGGGACTCCTACGAGCAGTACTTC. Translating it yields CASSVAGDSYEQYF. The chain recombines TRBV2 with TRBJ2-7; D may be TRBD1 (6 bases). CDR3 size: 14 residues. CDR1 SNHLY and CDR2 FYNNEI come from the germline V gene. V shed 4 bases and J shed 0 bases, with 10 bases lying between them.

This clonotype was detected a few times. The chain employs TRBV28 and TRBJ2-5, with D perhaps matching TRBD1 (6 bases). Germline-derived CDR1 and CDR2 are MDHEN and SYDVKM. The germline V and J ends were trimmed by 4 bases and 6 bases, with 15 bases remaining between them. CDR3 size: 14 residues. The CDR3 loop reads CASSSLDRGQTQYF. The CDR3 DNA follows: TGTGCCAGCAGTTCCCTGGACAGAGGTCAGACCCAGTACTTC.

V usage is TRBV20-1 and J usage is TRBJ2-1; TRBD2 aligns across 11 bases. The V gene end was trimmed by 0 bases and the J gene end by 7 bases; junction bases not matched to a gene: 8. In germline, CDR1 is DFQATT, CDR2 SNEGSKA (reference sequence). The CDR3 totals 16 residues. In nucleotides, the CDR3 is TGCAGTGCTAGAGATCCGGTAGCGGGAGGGAGTAATGAGCAGTTCTTC. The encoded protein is CSARDPVAGGSNEQFF.

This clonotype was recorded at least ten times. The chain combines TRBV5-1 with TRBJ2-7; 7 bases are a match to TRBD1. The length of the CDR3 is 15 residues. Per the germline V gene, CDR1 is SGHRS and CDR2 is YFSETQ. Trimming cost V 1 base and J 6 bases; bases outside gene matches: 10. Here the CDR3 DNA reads TGCGCCAGCAGCTTGAGGTCGGCAGGGGGAAGCGAGCAGTACTTC. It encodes CASSLRSAGGSEQYF.

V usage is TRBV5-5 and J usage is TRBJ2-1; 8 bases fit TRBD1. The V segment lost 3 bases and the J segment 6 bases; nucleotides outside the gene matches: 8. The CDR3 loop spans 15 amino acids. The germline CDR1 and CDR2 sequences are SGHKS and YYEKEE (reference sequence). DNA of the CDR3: TGTGCCAGCAGCTCTGCCCCCACAGGGGGCAATGAGCAGTTCTTC. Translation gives CASSSAPTGGNEQFF. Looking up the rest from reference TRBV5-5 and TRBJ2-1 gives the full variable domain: DAGVTQSPTHLIKTRGQQVTLRCSPISGHKSVSWYQQVLGQGPQFIFQYYEKEERGRGNFPDRFSARQFPNYSSELNVNALLLGDSALYLCASSSAPTGGNEQFFGPGTRLTVL.

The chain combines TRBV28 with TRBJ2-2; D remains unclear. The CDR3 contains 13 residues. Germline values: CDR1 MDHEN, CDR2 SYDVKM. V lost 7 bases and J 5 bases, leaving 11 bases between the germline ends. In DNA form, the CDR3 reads TGTGCCAGCACTTCACTGGGGACCGGGGAGCTGTTTTTT. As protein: CASTSLGTGELFF.

CDR3 nucleotides: TGTGCCAGTAGTCCTCCGAACTCTGGGGCCAACGTCCTGACTTTC. Translating it yields CASSPPNSGANVLTF. V usage is TRBV19 and J usage is TRBJ2-6, with unresolved D. Trimming took off 5 bases at V and 0 bases at J, with 8 bases between the two ends. CDR1 LNHDA and CDR2 SQIVND come from the germline V gene (reference sequence). The CDR3 runs 15 residues.

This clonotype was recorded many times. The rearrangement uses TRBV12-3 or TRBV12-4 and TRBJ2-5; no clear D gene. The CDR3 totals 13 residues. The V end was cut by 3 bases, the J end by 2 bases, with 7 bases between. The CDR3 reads CASSFERQETQYF. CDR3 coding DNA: TGTGCCAGCAGTTTCGAACGGCAAGAGACCCAGTACTTC.

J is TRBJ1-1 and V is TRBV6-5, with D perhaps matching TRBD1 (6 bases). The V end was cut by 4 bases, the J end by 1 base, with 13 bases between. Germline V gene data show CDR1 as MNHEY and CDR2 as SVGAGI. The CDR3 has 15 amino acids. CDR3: CASSSRTRGNTEAFF. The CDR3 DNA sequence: TGTGCCAGCAGTTCCAGGACCAGGGGGAACACTGAAGCTTTCTTT.

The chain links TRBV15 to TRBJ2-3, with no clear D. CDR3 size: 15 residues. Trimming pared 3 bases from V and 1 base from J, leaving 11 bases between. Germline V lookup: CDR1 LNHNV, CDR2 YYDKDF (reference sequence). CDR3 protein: CATSRTGRGTDTQYF. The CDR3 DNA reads TGTGCCACCAGCAGGACCGGTCGGGGCACAGATACGCAGTATTTT.

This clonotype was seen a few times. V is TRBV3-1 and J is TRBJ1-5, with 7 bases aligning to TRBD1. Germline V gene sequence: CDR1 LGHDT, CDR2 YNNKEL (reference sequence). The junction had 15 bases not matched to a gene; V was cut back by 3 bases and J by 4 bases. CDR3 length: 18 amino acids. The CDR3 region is CASSHSISGTVGNQPQHF. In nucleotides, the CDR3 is TGTGCCAGCAGCCATTCTATCTCGGGGACAGTGGGAAATCAGCCCCAGCATTTT.

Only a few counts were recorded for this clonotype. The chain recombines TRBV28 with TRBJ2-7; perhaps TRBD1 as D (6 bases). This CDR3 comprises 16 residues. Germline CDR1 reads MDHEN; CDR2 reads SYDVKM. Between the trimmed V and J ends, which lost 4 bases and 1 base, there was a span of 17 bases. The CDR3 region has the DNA TGTGCCAGCAGTTCCCCGGGCAGGGGTCCATCCTACGAGCAGTACTTC. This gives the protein CASSSPGRGPSYEQYF.

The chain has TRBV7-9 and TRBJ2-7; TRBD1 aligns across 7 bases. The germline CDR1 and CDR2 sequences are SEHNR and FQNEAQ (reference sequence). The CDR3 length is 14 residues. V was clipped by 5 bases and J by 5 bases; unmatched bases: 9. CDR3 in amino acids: CASSKTGVRDEQYF. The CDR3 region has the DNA TGTGCCAGCAGCAAAACAGGGGTCCGGGACGAGCAGTACTTC.

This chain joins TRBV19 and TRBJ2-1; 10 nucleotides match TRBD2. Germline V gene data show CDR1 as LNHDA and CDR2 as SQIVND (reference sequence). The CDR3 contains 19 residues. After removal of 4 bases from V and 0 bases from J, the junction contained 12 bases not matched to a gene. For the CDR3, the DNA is TGTGCCAGTAGTACTACCGGGACTAGCGTTATGAGCTCCTACAATGAGCAGTTCTTC. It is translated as CASSTTGTSVMSSYNEQFF.